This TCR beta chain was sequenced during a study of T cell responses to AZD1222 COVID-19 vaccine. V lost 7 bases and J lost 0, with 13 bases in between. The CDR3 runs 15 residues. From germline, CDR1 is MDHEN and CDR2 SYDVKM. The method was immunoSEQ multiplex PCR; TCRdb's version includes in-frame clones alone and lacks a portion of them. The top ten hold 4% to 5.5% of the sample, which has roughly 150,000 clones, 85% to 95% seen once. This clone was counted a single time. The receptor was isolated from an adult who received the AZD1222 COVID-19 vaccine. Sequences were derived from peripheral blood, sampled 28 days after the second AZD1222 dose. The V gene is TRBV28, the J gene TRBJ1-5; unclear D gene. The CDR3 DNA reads TGTGCCAGCACAGCGACGGGTTATAGCAATCAGCCCCAGCATTTT. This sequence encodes CASTATGYSNQPQHF.